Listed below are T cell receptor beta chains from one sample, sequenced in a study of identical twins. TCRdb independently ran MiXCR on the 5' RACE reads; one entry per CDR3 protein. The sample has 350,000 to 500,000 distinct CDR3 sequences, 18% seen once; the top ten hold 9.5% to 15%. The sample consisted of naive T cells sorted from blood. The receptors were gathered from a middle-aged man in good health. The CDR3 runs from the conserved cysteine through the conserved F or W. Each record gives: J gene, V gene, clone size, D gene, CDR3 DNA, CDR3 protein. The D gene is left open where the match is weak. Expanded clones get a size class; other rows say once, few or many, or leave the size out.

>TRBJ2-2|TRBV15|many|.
TGTGCCACCAGCAGAGGCGGGAAGGCCGGGGAGCTGTTTTTT
CATSRGGKAGELFF
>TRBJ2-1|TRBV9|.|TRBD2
TGTGCCAGCAGCTACTCCCGGGAGGTCTTGGGGCTAGGCAATGAGCAGTTCTTC
CASSYSREVLGLGNEQFF
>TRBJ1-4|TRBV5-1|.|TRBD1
TGCGCCAGCAGCCTGACAGGGTCTAATGAAAAACTGTTTTTT
CASSLTGSNEKLFF
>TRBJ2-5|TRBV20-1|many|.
TGCAGTGCCCCGGACCCTAGCCGGGGGGCAATGGAGACCCAGTACTTC
CSAPDPSRGAMETQYF
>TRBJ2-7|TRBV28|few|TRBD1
TGTGCCAGCAGTTTATTTAGTACAGGGGGCACCTACGAGCAGTACTTC
CASSLFSTGGTYEQYF
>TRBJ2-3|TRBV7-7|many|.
TGTGCTAGCAGCTCGCTCCCAACTAGGATGGATACGCAGTATTTT
CASSSLPTRMDTQYF
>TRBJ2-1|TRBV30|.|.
TGTGCCTGGAGTGTATATGTTATGGGGAATGAGCAGTTCTTC
CAWSVYVMGNEQFF
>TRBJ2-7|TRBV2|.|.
TGTGCCAGCAGTGAATTCGATATCAGCTACGAGCAGTACTTC
CASSEFDISYEQYF
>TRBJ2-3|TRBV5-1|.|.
TGCGCCAGCAGCTTGGAAATCATACAGGCGAGCACAGATACGCAGTATTTT
CASSLEIIQASTDTQYF
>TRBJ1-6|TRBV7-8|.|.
TGTGCCAGCAGTTATTGGACAGATAATTCACCCCTCCACTTT
CASSYWTDNSPLHF
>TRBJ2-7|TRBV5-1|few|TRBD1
TGCGCCAGCAGCTTGGGACAGGGAAAGGACGAGCAGTACTTC
CASSLGQGKDEQYF
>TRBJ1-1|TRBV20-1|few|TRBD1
TGCAGTGCTAGGCGCACAGGGGGCAGAACTGAAGCTTTCTTT
CSARRTGGRTEAFF
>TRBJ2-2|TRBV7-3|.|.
TGTGCCAGCAGCCCTTTTTCCGGGGAGCTGTTTTTT
CASSPFSGELFF
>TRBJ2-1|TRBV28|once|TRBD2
TGTGCCAGCAGTTTAGGACTAGCCAATGAGCAGTTCTTC
CASSLGLANEQFF
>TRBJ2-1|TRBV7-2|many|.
TGTGCCAGCAGCCGGCTCCCGGGGGACTCCTACAATGAGCAGTTCTTC
CASSRLPGDSYNEQFF
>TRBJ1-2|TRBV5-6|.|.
TGTGCCAGCAGCACCATGGGGGGATCTAACTATGGCTACACCTTC
CASSTMGGSNYGYTF
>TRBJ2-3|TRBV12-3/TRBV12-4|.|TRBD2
TGTGCCAGCAGGGGACTAGCGGGAGGACGCGATACGCAGTATTTT
CASRGLAGGRDTQYF
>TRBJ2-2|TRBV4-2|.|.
TGTGCCAGCAGCCAAGATTTCCAGACCGGGGAGCTGTTTTTT
CASSQDFQTGELFF
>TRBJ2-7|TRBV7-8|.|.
TGTGCCAGCAGCGTAGCCCCTTACGAGCAGTACTTC
CASSVAPYEQYF
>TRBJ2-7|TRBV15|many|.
TGTGCCACCAGCAGAGGTCCGTCCTACGAGCAGTACTTC
CATSRGPSYEQYF
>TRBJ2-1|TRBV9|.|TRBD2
TGTGCCAGCAGCGTAGGTAGCGCCGGGGGGATGAATGAGCAGTTCTTC
CASSVGSAGGMNEQFF
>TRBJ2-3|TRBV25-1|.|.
TGTGCCAGCAGTGAATGGGAGGCAGGAGTGACGGATACGCAGTATTTT
CASSEWEAGVTDTQYF
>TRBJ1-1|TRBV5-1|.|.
TGCGCCAGCAGCTTCGCAGGGGTCACTGAAGCTTTCTTT
CASSFAGVTEAFF
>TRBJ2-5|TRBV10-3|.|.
TGTGCCATCAGTGGATCTAGGCAAGAGACCCAGTACTTC
CAISGSRQETQYF
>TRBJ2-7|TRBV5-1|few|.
TGCGCCAGCAGCCTGGGACCTTCCGAGAACTACGAGCAGTACTTC
CASSLGPSENYEQYF
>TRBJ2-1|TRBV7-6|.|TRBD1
TGTGCCAGCAGCTCGGGACAGGGAGAGGCCTTCAATGAGCAGTTCTTC
CASSSGQGEAFNEQFF
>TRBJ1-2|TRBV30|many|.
TGTGCCTGGAGTGTACGGGGTCAGGGTAATCGCGGCTACACCTTC
CAWSVRGQGNRGYTF
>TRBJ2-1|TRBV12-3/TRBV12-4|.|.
TGTGCCAGCAGTGGAATAGCCTACTTGGATGAGCAGTTCTTC
CASSGIAYLDEQFF
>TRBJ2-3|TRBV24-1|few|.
TGTGCCACCAGTGATTTCCCTAGTACGGATACGCAGTATTTT
CATSDFPSTDTQYF
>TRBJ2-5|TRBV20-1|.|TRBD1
TGCAGTGCTTCTCGGACAGGCTACCAAGAGACCCAGTACTTC
CSASRTGYQETQYF
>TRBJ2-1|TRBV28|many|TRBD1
TGTGCCAGCACCTTAGACAGGGCTTTTTGGAATGAGCAGTTCTTC
CASTLDRAFWNEQFF
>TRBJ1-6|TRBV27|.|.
TGTGCCAGCAGACCGGACATCTTTGGGGGTTCACCCCTCCACTTT
CASRPDIFGGSPLHF